This is a list of T cell receptor beta chains from one sample in a study of cytotoxic CD8 clonotypes in ibrutinib-treated CLL. Clones were sequenced by immunoSEQ multiplex PCR, and TCRdb holds only the in-frame ones, with some missing. This table holds 150,000 or so clones, approximately 80% found once. The material sequenced was PBMCs, taken after 12 months of ibrutinib treatment. These receptors originate from a human donor with chronic lymphocytic leukemia. Both conserved end residues are part of each CDR3. The order of the fields is J gene, V gene, D gene, clone size, CDR3 protein, CDR3 DNA. The D gene is left open where the match is weak. Part of the rows lack a size; the others show once, few, many or a class for expanded clones.

>TRBJ2-5|TRBV29-1|TRBD2|.
CSVHTPGRFNRGTQYF
TGCAGCGTCCACACCCCCGGGAGGTTTAATCGTGGGACCCAGTACTTC
>TRBJ2-1|TRBV9|TRBD2|.
CASSKKTSGSYNEQFF
TGTGCCAGCAGCAAAAAGACTAGCGGCTCCTACAATGAGCAGTTCTTC
>TRBJ2-3|TRBV27|TRBD1|.
CASSLSPGTGVVDTQYF
TGTGCCAGCAGTTTGTCCCCCGGGACAGGGGTGGTAGATACGCAGTATTTT
>TRBJ2-7|TRBV7-9|.|.
CASRDWGDYEQYF
TGTGCCAGCAGGGACTGGGGGGACTACGAGCAGTACTTC
>TRBJ1-2|TRBV7-2|.|few
CASSLVLDTYGYTF
TGTGCCAGCAGCTTAGTCTTGGACACCTATGGCTACACCTTC
>TRBJ1-2|TRBV2|.|.
CASSEARPGAYGYTF
TGTGCCAGCAGTGAAGCGCGTCCAGGGGCCTATGGCTACACCTTC
>TRBJ2-2|TRBV11-2|.|.
CASSQVQRAYTGELFF
TGTGCCAGCAGCCAAGTTCAAAGAGCGTACACCGGGGAGCTGTTTTTT
>TRBJ1-1|TRBV2|TRBD1|.
CASSTGQGLNTEAFF
TGTGCCAGCAGTACCGGACAGGGTTTGAACACTGAAGCTTTCTTT
>TRBJ2-1|TRBV11-2|TRBD2|.
CASRTLSGRANNEQFF
TGTGCCAGCAGGACCCTTAGCGGGAGGGCCAATAATGAGCAGTTCTTC
>TRBJ1-2|TRBV25-1|.|.
CASSDLSAYSYGYTF
TGTGCCAGCAGTGACTTGTCAGCCTACTCCTATGGCTACACCTTC
>TRBJ2-7|TRBV5-5|TRBD1|.
CASSSGTGAYEQYF
TGTGCCAGCAGTTCCGGGACAGGGGCGTACGAGCAGTACTTC
>TRBJ2-1|TRBV12-5|TRBD2|once
CASVLGGSYNEQFF
TGTGCTAGTGTCCTCGGCGGGAGTTACAATGAGCAGTTCTTC
>TRBJ1-2|TRBV2|.|.
CASSVLQEAGYTF
TGTGCCAGCAGTGTCCTTCAGGAGGCTGGCTACACCTTC
>TRBJ2-5|TRBV20-1|.|.
CSAILQETQYF
TGCAGTGCTATCCTCCAAGAGACCCAGTACTTC
>TRBJ2-5|TRBV15|.|.
CATSRRFGTSGETQYF
TGTGCCACCAGCAGGAGATTTGGGACCTCAGGGGAGACCCAGTACTTC
>TRBJ2-1|TRBV7-9|TRBD2|.
CASSWRLAGVVNEQFF
TGTGCCAGCAGCTGGAGACTAGCGGGAGTAGTGAATGAGCAGTTCTTC
>TRBJ2-1|TRBV6-1|TRBD2|.
CASSVLAGGYNEQFF
TGTGCCAGCAGCGTTCTAGCGGGAGGGTACAATGAGCAGTTCTTC
>TRBJ1-3|TRBV9|.|.
CASSVLGGASGNTIYF
TGTGCCAGCAGCGTACTTGGGGGAGCTTCTGGAAACACCATATATTTT
>TRBJ2-3|TRBV4-1|TRBD2|once
CASSQGGTSAKRGFTDTQYF
TGCGCCAGCAGCCAAGGGGGGACTAGCGCGAAGAGGGGCTTCACAGATACGCAGTATTTT